These 7 T cell receptor beta chains were all obtained from the same sample, sequenced in a study of metastatic and nonmetastatic thyroid tumors. MiXCR was used by TCRdb to re-call the PCR reads. The sample includes 35,000 to 40,000 clones, approximately 30% of them seen just once. Prior to thyroid surgery, none of the patients had received any treatment. Material: blood. The source is a male donor with papillary thyroid cancer or a benign thyroid nodule (not recorded which). Some clones in this sample may be carry-over from other donors' samples.

The chain recombines TRBV20-1 with TRBJ1-2; 9 nucleotides align to TRBD1. The length of the CDR3 is 15 residues. Germline trimming cut 3 bases from V and 7 bases from J; bases unmatched to any gene: 12. The germline gives CDR1 DFQATT, CDR2 SNEGSKA (reference sequence). Written as DNA, the CDR3 is TGCAGTGCTAGCACCCACCCACAGGGGGCAGGTGGCTACACCTTC. Its protein product is CSASTHPQGAGGYTF.

This clone has more than one count but fewer than ten. The chain joins TRBV24-1 to TRBJ2-5; 8 bases match TRBD1. With V trimmed by 4 bases and J by 1 base, 4 bases remained unmatched. The CDR3 extends over 15 amino acids. CDR1 is KGHDR, CDR2 SFDVKD, per germline. CDR3 residues: CATSEGGQGQETQYF. The CDR3 nucleotides are TGTGCCACCAGTGAGGGCGGACAGGGCCAAGAGACCCAGTACTTC.

V usage is TRBV20-1 and J usage is TRBJ2-7, with 12 positions matching TRBD2. The CDR3 contains 15 residues. Looked up from germline, CDR1 is DFQATT and CDR2 is SNEGSKA (reference sequence). Trimming removed 6 bases from V and 2 bases from J; junction bases left unmatched: 8. The CDR3 here is CSADPTSGSTYEQYF. CDR3 sequence (DNA): TGCAGTGCAGACCCGACTAGCGGGAGTACCTACGAGCAGTACTTC.

The gene calls are TRBV4-1 and TRBJ1-4; possibly TRBD1 for D (5 bases). The CDR3 runs to 16 residues. Trimming took off 4 bases at V and 0 bases at J, with 12 bases between the two ends. Germline loops: CDR1 MGHRA, CDR2 YSYEKL. The CDR3 here is CASSRLDTPTNEKLFF. The CDR3, as DNA: TGCGCCAGCAGCCGATTGGACACACCAACTAATGAAAAACTGTTTTTT.

This clone was observed at least ten times. The V call is TRBV4-1, the J call TRBJ2-1; the match to TRBD1 covers 9 bases. V was clipped by 3 bases and J by 8 bases; unmatched bases: 2. In germline, CDR1 is MGHRA, CDR2 YSYEKL. This CDR3 has 13 residues. The CDR3 region is CASSQGQGYEQFF. In DNA form, the CDR3 reads TGCGCCAGCAGCCAGGGACAGGGATATGAGCAGTTCTTC.

This chain connects TRBV6-1 to TRBJ1-2; D is uncertain. The CDR3 is made up of 12 amino acids. V was pared by 10 bases and J by 4 bases, with 13 bases between. Per the germline V gene, CDR1 is MNHNS and CDR2 is SASEGT. The CDR3 DNA reads TGTGCCACTACGTACATGGCCTATGGCTACACCTTC. Residues: CATTYMAYGYTF.

With respect to this clone: No DNA is shown, since the ends of the CDR3 on it are uncertain; the CDR3 is the one TCRdb lists. The V and J genes are TRBV18 and TRBJ2-2. CDR1 is KGHSH, CDR2 LQKENI, per germline. The CDR3 is 13 amino acids in total, end residues counted. CDR3 sequence reads: CASSPFGAGELFF.